These T cell receptor beta chains were read from a single sample in a study of long-term antiretroviral therapy in people with HIV. The repertoire was sequenced with immunoSEQ multiplex PCR; TCRdb's copy has only in-frame clones and lacks some. The sample lists 40,000 or so clones, around 83% occurring once. This specimen consisted of unsorted PBMCs, obtained 1 year after starting antiretroviral therapy. These receptors came from a man in his late teens or twenties with HIV. Both conserved end residues are part of each CDR3. Each record gives: J gene, V gene, D gene, clone size, CDR3 protein, CDR3 DNA. D genes are given only for firm matches. The size of a clone is reported for some rows only, either as once, few or many, or as a class for expanded clones.

>TRBJ2-5|TRBV7-9|.|.
CASSFGRQETQYF
TGTGCCAGCAGCTTCGGCAGGCAAGAGACCCAGTACTTC
>TRBJ1-5|TRBV10-3|TRBD1|.
CAISRGGVGDQPQHF
TGTGCCATCAGTAGAGGGGGCGTGGGCGATCAGCCCCAGCATTTT
>TRBJ1-3|TRBV18|.|.
CASSWGGRHGNTIYF
TGTGCCAGCTCGTGGGGGGGACGTCATGGAAACACCATATATTTT
>TRBJ1-4|TRBV28|TRBD1|.
CASSLADRGPDEKLFF
TGTGCCAGCAGTTTAGCCGACAGGGGGCCGGATGAAAAACTGTTTTTT
>TRBJ2-1|TRBV9|.|.
CASSPQGGGEQFF
TGTGCCAGCAGCCCTCAGGGGGGGGGTGAGCAGTTCTTC
>TRBJ1-5|TRBV19|.|few
CASSNDGSHQPQHF
TGTGCCAGTAGTAATGATGGGTCCCATCAGCCCCAGCATTTT
>TRBJ2-7|TRBV9|.|.
CASSVGHQRTYEQYF
TGTGCCAGCAGCGTAGGGCACCAGCGGACCTACGAGCAGTACTTC
>TRBJ1-1|TRBV5-1|TRBD1|.
CASSWRTGPQSEAFF
TGCGCCAGCAGCTGGAGGACAGGCCCCCAGAGTGAGGCTTTCTTT
>TRBJ1-5|TRBV27|.|.
CASRGGGQPQHF
TGTGCCAGCAGGGGTGGCGGGCAGCCCCAGCATTTT
>TRBJ1-1|TRBV7-9|.|.
CASSLPEIVNTEAFF
TGTGCCAGCAGCTTACCTGAGATAGTGAACACTGAAGCTTTCTTT
>TRBJ1-2|TRBV9|.|.
CASSPHQDYGYTF
TGTGCCAGCAGCCCCCACCAAGACTATGGCTACACCTTC
>TRBJ2-5|TRBV29-1|.|.
CSGQAETQYF
TGCAGCGGGCAAGCAGAGACCCAGTACTTC
>TRBJ2-3|TRBV5-5|TRBD1|.
CASSLMTGTDTQYF
TGTGCCAGCAGCTTGATGACAGGGACGGATACGCAGTATTTT
>TRBJ2-5|TRBV5-4|TRBD2|.
CASSHGLAGPQETQYF
TGTGCCAGCAGCCACGGACTAGCGGGCCCACAAGAGACCCAGTACTTC
>TRBJ1-5|TRBV27|.|once
CASSLISGDSNQPQHF
TGTGCCAGCAGTCTAATCTCAGGGGATAGCAATCAGCCCCAGCATTTT
>TRBJ2-3|TRBV18|TRBD1|.
CASSRGQGTDTQYF
TGTGCCAGCTCACGGGGACAGGGCACAGATACGCAGTATTTT
>TRBJ1-1|TRBV2|.|once
CASSEVRVGTEAFF
TGTGCCAGCAGTGAAGTTAGGGTAGGCACTGAAGCTTTCTTT
>TRBJ1-2|TRBV5-8|.|.
CASSPFQGGGYTF
TGTGCCAGCAGCCCATTCCAGGGCGGCGGCTACACCTTC
>TRBJ1-4|TRBV5-5|.|.
CASTLAPVGEKLFF
TGTGCCAGCACCCTAGCTCCCGTTGGGGAAAAACTGTTTTTT
>TRBJ1-2|TRBV28|.|.
CASRDYLTMSYTF
TGTGCCAGCAGGGATTACTTGACTATGAGCTACACCTTC
>TRBJ1-1|TRBV5-3|.|.
CARSLVFRRGTEAFF
TGTGCCAGAAGCTTGGTTTTCAGGAGGGGGACTGAAGCTTTCTTT
>TRBJ1-2|TRBV13|.|.
CASSLVGDTRWTF
TGTGCCAGCAGCTTAGTAGGTGACACCCGTTGGACCTTC
>TRBJ2-1|TRBV29-1|.|.
CSVDGGSSYNEQFF
TGCAGCGTTGACGGGGGAAGCTCCTACAATGAGCAGTTCTTC
>TRBJ1-1|TRBV11-2|.|.
CASSLVGGTSEAFF
TGTGCCAGCAGCTTAGTTGGCGGGACCTCAGAAGCTTTCTTT
>TRBJ2-4|TRBV28|.|.
CASSSGRLAKNIQYF
TGTGCCAGCAGTTCGGGCAGGTTAGCCAAAAACATTCAGTACTTC
>TRBJ1-2|TRBV19|.|.
CASSRWDTKQLEGYGYTF
TGTGCCAGTAGTCGTTGGGACACCAAACAACTTGAAGGGTATGGCTACACCTTC
>TRBJ2-1|TRBV27|TRBD2|.
CASLPGTSGSYNEQFF
TGTGCCAGCCTTCCCGGGACTAGCGGGAGTTACAATGAGCAGTTCTTC
>TRBJ2-7|TRBV9|.|.
CASSVDDRSSYEQYF
TGTGCCAGCAGCGTAGACGACAGGAGCTCCTACGAGCAGTACTTC
>TRBJ1-1|TRBV11-3|.|.
CASSLDTETEAFF
TGTGCCAGCAGCTTGGACACAGAGACTGAAGCTTTCTTT
>TRBJ1-4|TRBV5-1|.|.
CASSLEGATNEKLFF
TGCGCCAGCAGCTTGGAGGGAGCAACTAATGAAAAACTGTTTTTT
>TRBJ1-2|TRBV19|.|.
CASRRDGVVGGYTF
TGTGCCAGTCGCCGGGACGGAGTTGTAGGTGGCTACACCTTC
>TRBJ1-1|TRBV11-3|.|.
CASSVGWKTEAFF
TGTGCCAGCAGCGTGGGGTGGAAGACTGAAGCTTTCTTT
>TRBJ2-7|TRBV27|.|.
CASSFLGTVDYEQYF
TGTGCCAGCAGCTTCCTCGGGACGGTGGACTACGAGCAGTACTTC
>TRBJ1-1|TRBV7-6|.|.
CASSLARDGNTEAFF
TGTGCCAGCAGCTTAGCGCGGGACGGAAACACTGAAGCTTTCTTT
>TRBJ2-3|TRBV25-1|TRBD2|once
CASSREGRSTDTQYF
TGTGCCAGCAGTCGGGAGGGCCGGAGCACAGATACGCAGTATTTT
>TRBJ2-2|TRBV5-1|.|.
CASSPQGSGELFF
TGCGCCAGCAGCCCTCAGGGATCCGGGGAGCTGTTTTTT
>TRBJ1-2|TRBV29-1|.|.
CSVPSGLEGYTF
TGCAGCGTCCCTTCAGGGTTAGAGGGCTACACCTTC
>TRBJ2-1|TRBV7-2|.|.
CASSLGGWGNEQFF
TGTGCCAGCAGCTTAGGTGGGTGGGGCAATGAGCAGTTCTTC
>TRBJ1-1|TRBV5-1|.|.
CASSTLTGFHSGTEAFF
TGCGCCAGCAGTACCCTTACAGGATTCCACTCGGGAACTGAAGCTTTCTTT
>TRBJ2-3|TRBV27|TRBD2|.
CASSLSRRAGITDTQYF
TGTGCCAGCAGTTTATCCAGGAGAGCGGGAATCACAGATACGCAGTATTTT
>TRBJ2-7|TRBV28|TRBD2|.
CASSSPAGGPPYEQYF
TGTGCCAGCAGTTCTCCAGCGGGAGGGCCTCCCTACGAGCAGTACTTC
>TRBJ2-3|TRBV5-6|.|few
CASSPSTGIEF
TGTGCCAGCAGCCCCTCGACAGGTATTGAATTT
>TRBJ1-1|TRBV7-9|.|once
CASSLTTVNTEAFF
TGTGCCAGCAGCCTAACGACTGTGAACACTGAAGCTTTCTTT
>TRBJ1-1|TRBV18|.|.
CASSPGDRDEAFF
TGTGCCAGCTCACCCGGGGATCGGGATGAAGCTTTCTTT
>TRBJ2-1|TRBV29-1|TRBD1|.
CSVVDRASYNEQFF
TGCAGCGTTGTTGACAGGGCGTCCTACAATGAGCAGTTCTTC
>TRBJ2-7|TRBV28|TRBD1|.
CASNLSGTGVYEQYF
TGTGCCAGCAATCTCTCCGGGACAGGGGTCTACGAGCAGTACTTC
>TRBJ1-5|TRBV27|.|.
CASRERFNQPQHF
TGTGCCAGCAGGGAACGGTTCAATCAGCCCCAGCATTTT
>TRBJ2-2|TRBV19|.|.
CASSMRGAGELFF
TGTGCCAGTAGTATGAGGGGTGCCGGGGAGCTGTTTTTT
>TRBJ1-1|TRBV11-2|TRBD1|.
CASSRPTDRGEWTEAFF
TGTGCCAGCAGCCGACCCACTGACAGGGGGGAGTGGACTGAAGCTTTCTTT
>TRBJ2-7|TRBV27|TRBD2|few
CASSRSGLAESYEQYF
TGTGCCAGCAGTCGGTCGGGACTAGCGGAGTCCTACGAGCAGTACTTC
>TRBJ2-2|TRBV7-9|TRBD1|.
CASSLPGGVSFNTGELFF
TGTGCCAGCAGCTTACCAGGGGGCGTCTCATTTAACACCGGGGAGCTGTTTTTT
>TRBJ1-5|TRBV2|TRBD1|.
CASAGQGNQPQHF
TGTGCCAGCGCTGGACAGGGGAATCAGCCCCAGCATTTT
>TRBJ1-1|TRBV19|.|.
CASSWGLNTEAFF
TGTGCCAGTAGTTGGGGACTTAACACTGAAGCTTTCTTT
>TRBJ2-5|TRBV27|.|.
CASNPLGEPKETQYF
TGTGCCAGCAACCCCTTGGGGGAGCCAAAAGAGACCCAGTACTTC